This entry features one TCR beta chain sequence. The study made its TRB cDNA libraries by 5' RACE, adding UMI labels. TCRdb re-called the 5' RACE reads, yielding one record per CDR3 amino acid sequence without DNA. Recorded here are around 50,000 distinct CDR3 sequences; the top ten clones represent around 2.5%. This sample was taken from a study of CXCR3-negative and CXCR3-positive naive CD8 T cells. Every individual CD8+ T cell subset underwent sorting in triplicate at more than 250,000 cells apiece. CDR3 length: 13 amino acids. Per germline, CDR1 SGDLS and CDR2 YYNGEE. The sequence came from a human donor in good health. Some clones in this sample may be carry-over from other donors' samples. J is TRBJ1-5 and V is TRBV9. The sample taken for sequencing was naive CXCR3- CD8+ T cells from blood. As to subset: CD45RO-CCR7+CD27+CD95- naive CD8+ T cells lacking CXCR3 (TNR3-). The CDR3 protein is CASSVDGNQPQHF.